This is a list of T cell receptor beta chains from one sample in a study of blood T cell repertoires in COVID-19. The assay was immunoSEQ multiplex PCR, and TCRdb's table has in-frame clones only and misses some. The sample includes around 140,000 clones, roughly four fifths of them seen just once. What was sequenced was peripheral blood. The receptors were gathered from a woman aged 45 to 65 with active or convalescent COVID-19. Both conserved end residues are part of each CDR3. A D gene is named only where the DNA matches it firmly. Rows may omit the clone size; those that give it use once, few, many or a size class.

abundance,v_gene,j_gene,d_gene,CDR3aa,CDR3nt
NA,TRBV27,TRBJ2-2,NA,CASSLPLGKGNPGELFF,TGTGCCAGCAGCCTTCCCCTAGGCAAGGGGAACCCCGGGGAGCTGTTTTTT
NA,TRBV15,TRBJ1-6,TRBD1,CATSRDRAGGQSPLHF,TGTGCCACCAGCAGAGATAGGGCAGGGGGTCAATCACCCCTCCACTTT
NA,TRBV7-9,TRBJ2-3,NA,CASSPIHLQGGTQYF,TGTGCCAGCAGCCCAATTCACCTACAGGGCGGGACGCAGTATTTT
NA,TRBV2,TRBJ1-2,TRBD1,CASSLDRAGYTF,TGTGCCAGCAGTCTGGACAGGGCTGGCTACACCTTC
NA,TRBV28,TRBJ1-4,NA,CASSSNRGKLFF,TGTGCCAGCAGTTCCAACCGGGGAAAACTGTTTTTT
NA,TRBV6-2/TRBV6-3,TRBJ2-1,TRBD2,CASSYPRGLATYNEQFF,TGTGCCAGCAGTTACCCAAGGGGACTAGCGACATACAATGAGCAGTTCTTC
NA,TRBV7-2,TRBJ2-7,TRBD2,CASSLAGRGGPNEQYF,TGTGCCAGCAGCTTAGCGGGGCGGGGGGGCCCAAACGAGCAGTACTTC
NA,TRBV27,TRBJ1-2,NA,CASSPRGGEIRNYGYTF,TGTGCCAGCAGTCCCAGGGGAGGGGAGATAAGGAACTATGGCTACACCTTC
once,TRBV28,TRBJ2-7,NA,CASTNVQREQYF,TGTGCCAGCACCAACGTCCAGCGAGAGCAGTACTTC
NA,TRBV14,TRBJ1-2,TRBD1,CASSRQGGSSGYTF,TGTGCCAGCAGCCGACAGGGAGGTTCCTCGGGCTACACCTTC
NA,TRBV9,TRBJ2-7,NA,CASSVSGQGSEQYF,TGTGCCAGCAGCGTATCGGGGCAGGGGTCCGAGCAGTACTTC
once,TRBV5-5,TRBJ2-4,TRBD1,CASSSAPTGGLDIQYF,TGTGCCAGCAGCTCAGCCCCGACAGGGGGGTTGGACATTCAGTACTTC
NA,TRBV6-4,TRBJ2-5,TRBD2,CASSDPAGAETQYF,TGTGCCAGCAGTGACCCAGCGGGAGCTGAGACCCAGTACTTC
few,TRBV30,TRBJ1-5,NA,CAWARGSNQPQHF,TGTGCCTGGGCTAGGGGTAGCAATCAGCCCCAGCATTTT
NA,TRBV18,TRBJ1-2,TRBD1,CASTTGTGDGYTF,TGTGCCAGCACAACCGGGACAGGAGACGGCTACACCTTC
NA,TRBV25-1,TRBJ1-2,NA,CASRSPGYGYTF,TGTGCCAGCAGAAGCCCGGGATATGGCTACACCTTC
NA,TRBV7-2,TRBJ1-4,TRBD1,CASSTGGDNEKLFF,TGTGCCAGCAGCACAGGGGGTGATAATGAAAAACTGTTTTTT
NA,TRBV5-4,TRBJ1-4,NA,CASSLGQGGNEKLFF,TGTGCCAGCAGCTTGGGTCAGGGTGGAAATGAAAAACTGTTTTTT
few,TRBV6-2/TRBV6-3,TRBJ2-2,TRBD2,CATCPSGANTGELFF,TGTGCCACCTGCCCTAGCGGAGCGAACACCGGGGAGCTGTTTTTT
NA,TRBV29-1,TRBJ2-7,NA,CSVEDRVVNEQYF,TGCAGCGTTGAAGATCGAGTCGTCAACGAGCAGTACTTC
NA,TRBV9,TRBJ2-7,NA,CASSPTLTREQYF,TGTGCCAGCAGCCCGACACTTACTCGCGAGCAGTACTTC
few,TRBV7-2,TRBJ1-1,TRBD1,CASSLRSGQGTEAFF,TGTGCCAGCAGCCTAAGATCTGGACAGGGCACTGAAGCTTTCTTT
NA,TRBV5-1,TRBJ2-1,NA,CASFSLDSPYNEQFF,TGCGCCAGCTTCTCCCTGGACTCTCCCTACAATGAGCAGTTCTTC
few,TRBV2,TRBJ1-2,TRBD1,CASSEGGQGYGYTF,TGTGCCAGCAGCGAAGGGGGACAGGGCTATGGCTACACCTTC
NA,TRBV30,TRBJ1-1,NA,CAWSDQEYMNTEAFF,TGTGCCTGGAGCGATCAGGAATACATGAACACTGAAGCTTTCTTT
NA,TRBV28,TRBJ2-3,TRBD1,CASSTQTGKADTQYF,TGTGCCAGCAGTACACAGACAGGGAAGGCAGATACGCAGTATTTT
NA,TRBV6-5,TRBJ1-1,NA,CASSYARNRNTEAFF,TGTGCCAGCAGTTATGCCAGGAACAGGAACACTGAAGCTTTCTTT
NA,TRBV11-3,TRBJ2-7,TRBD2,CASSRGGAGEQYF,TGTGCCAGCAGCCGCGGGGGGGCGGGTGAGCAGTACTTC
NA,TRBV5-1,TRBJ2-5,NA,CASRGPGAYQETQYF,TGCGCCAGCCGAGGCCCTGGGGCTTACCAAGAGACCCAGTACTTC
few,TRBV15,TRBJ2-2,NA,CATSRDHGGTGELFF,TGTGCCACCAGCAGAGATCATGGCGGGACCGGGGAGCTGTTTTTT
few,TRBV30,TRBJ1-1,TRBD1,CGGTVNTEAFF,TGTGGCGGGACAGTGAACACTGAAGCTTTCTTT
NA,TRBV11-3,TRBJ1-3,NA,CASARGVGNTIYF,TGTGCCAGCGCCAGGGGCGTTGGAAACACCATATATTTT
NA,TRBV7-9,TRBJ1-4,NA,CASSEWEGLFF,TGTGCCAGCAGCGAATGGGAGGGACTGTTTTTT
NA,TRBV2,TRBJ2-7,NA,CASTKEGRMGSEQYF,TGTGCCAGCACCAAGGAGGGGAGAATGGGGTCCGAGCAGTACTTC
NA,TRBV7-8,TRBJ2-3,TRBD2,CASSLSGGATDTQYF,TGTGCCAGCAGCTTAAGCGGGGGGGCGACAGATACGCAGTATTTT
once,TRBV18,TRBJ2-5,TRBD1,CASSPQGVETQYF,TGTGCCAGCTCACCGCAGGGGGTAGAGACCCAGTACTTC
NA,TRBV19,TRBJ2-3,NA,CASSSRIGDTDTQYF,TGTGCCAGTAGTAGTCGTATAGGGGACACAGATACGCAGTATTTT
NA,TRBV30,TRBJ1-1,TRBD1,CAWRALGTGGTNTEAFF,TGTGCCTGGAGAGCACTGGGGACAGGGGGGACGAACACTGAAGCTTTCTTT
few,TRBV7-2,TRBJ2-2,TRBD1,CASSQSPGSGGGELFF,TGTGCCAGCAGCCAAAGCCCAGGTTCAGGGGGCGGGGAGCTGTTTTTT
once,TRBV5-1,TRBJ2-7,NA,CASRSAGTVATYEQYF,TGCGCCAGCAGATCTGCCGGGACTGTAGCAACCTACGAGCAGTACTTC
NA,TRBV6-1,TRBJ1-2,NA,CASSEAAGFYGYTF,TGTGCCAGCAGTGAAGCGGCGGGTTTCTATGGCTACACCTTC
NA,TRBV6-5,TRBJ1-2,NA,CASSPSGRVGYGYTF,TGTGCCAGCAGTCCCTCGGGCAGGGTGGGGTATGGCTACACCTTC
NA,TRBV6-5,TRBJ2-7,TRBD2,CASSYPRETSYEQYF,TGTGCCAGCAGTTACCCGCGGGAGACTTCCTACGAGCAGTACTTC
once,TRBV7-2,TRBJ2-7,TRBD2,CASSEGLPPTYEQYF,TGTGCCAGCAGCGAGGGACTACCCCCCACCTACGAGCAGTACTTC
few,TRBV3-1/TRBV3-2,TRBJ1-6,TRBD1,CASSQRQGTDSPLHF,TGTGCCAGCAGCCAGAGACAGGGAACGGATTCACCCCTCCACTTT
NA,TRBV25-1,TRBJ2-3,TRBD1,CASSDQHRGSTDTQYF,TGTGCCAGCAGTGACCAACACAGGGGATCCACAGATACGCAGTATTTT
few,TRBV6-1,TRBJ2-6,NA,CASSEAGHEGPGANVLTF,TGTGCCAGCAGTGAAGCCGGACACGAAGGACCTGGGGCCAACGTCCTGACTTTC
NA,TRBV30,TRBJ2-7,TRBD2,CAWRGGRAREQYF,TGTGCCTGGAGGGGCGGGAGGGCCCGTGAGCAGTACTTC
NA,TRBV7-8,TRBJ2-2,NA,CASSFYGGLDTNTGELFF,TGTGCCAGCAGCTTCTACGGGGGGCTAGACACGAACACCGGGGAGCTGTTTTTT
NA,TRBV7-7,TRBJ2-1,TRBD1,CASSLGQGAYNEQFF,TGTGCCAGCAGCTTAGGACAGGGGGCCTACAATGAGCAGTTCTTC
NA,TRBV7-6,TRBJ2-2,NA,CASSMGGSGTGELFF,TGTGCCAGCAGCATGGGCGGGTCGGGCACCGGGGAGCTGTTTTTT
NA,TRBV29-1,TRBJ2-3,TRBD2,CSVNLAGGPTDTQYF,TGCAGCGTTAATCTAGCGGGAGGGCCCACAGATACGCAGTATTTT
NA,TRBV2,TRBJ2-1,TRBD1,CASSDWDRGYNEQFF,TGTGCCAGCAGTGACTGGGACAGGGGTTACAATGAGCAGTTCTTC
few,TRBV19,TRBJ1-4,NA,CASSTGTGGEKLFF,TGTGCCAGTAGTACCGGGACGGGAGGAGAAAAACTGTTTTTT
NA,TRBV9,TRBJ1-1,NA,CASSVAGVGNTEAFF,TGTGCCAGCAGCGTAGCGGGGGTCGGGAACACTGAAGCTTTCTTT
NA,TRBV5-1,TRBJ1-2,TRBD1,CASSKAGTGGANYGYTF,TGCGCCAGCAGCAAAGCCGGGACAGGGGGCGCCAACTATGGCTACACCTTC
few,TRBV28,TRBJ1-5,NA,CASSPGVLSNQPQHF,TGTGCCAGCAGCCCAGGGGTGTTGAGCAATCAGCCCCAGCATTTT
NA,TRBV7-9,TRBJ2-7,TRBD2,CASSFGTSLYEQYF,TGTGCCAGCAGCTTCGGGACTAGTCTCTACGAGCAGTACTTC
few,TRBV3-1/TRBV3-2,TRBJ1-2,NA,CASSQDGQGYGYTF,TGTGCCAGCAGCCAAGATGGGCAGGGATATGGCTACACCTTC